A single sample gave rise to the 27 T cell receptor beta chains below, sequenced in a study of response to subunit inactivated influenza vaccine. TCRdb reanalysed the RT-PCR reads using MiXCR and keeps one entry per CDR3 protein. Found here are about 170,000 distinct CDR3 sequences, approximately 12% of them singletons; the top ten hold over 25%. The sample was also linked to a second study, of T cells expressing NK-cell markers. Per that study: cDNA encoding TCR beta was synthesized via 5'RACE template switching incorporating UMIs.

The material sequenced was CD8+ T cells sorted from PBMCs, taken 11 to 12 days after vaccination. The receptors shown here come from a man aged 50 to 59 who received an inactivated influenza vaccine.

J is TRBJ2-5 and V is TRBV7-9; 9 bases align to TRBD2. The germline V gene has CDR1 SEHNR and CDR2 FQNEAQ (reference sequence). The CDR3 totals 14 residues. J lost 5 bases, V lost 5 bases, and 6 bases had no gene match. CDR3 in DNA: TGTGCCAGCAGCCCCGCGGGAGGGAGGGAGACCCAGTACTTC. Protein product: CASSPAGGRETQYF.

The rearrangement links TRBV4-3 to TRBJ2-7; 9 positions agree with TRBD1. This CDR3 is built from 15 residues. The germline V gene encodes CDR1 LGHNA and CDR2 YSLEER. The ends lost 0 bases at V and 2 bases at J; junction bases unmatched: 2. CDR3 amino acids: CASSQEDRGPYEQYF. CDR3 coding DNA: TGCGCCAGCAGCCAAGAGGACAGGGGTCCCTACGAGCAGTACTTC.

This clonotype showed up just a few times. The chain links TRBV7-9 to TRBJ2-2, with 8 positions matching TRBD2. The ends lost 5 bases at V and 6 bases at J; junction bases unmatched: 8. CDR3 length: 15 residues. CDR1 SEHNR and CDR2 FQNEAQ come from the germline V gene (reference sequence). This CDR3 reads CASSPPTGGAGELFF. The CDR3 DNA is TGTGCCAGCAGCCCCCCCACGGGAGGGGCCGGGGAGCTGTTTTTT.

This clonotype has ten or more counts. This chain connects TRBV7-9 to TRBJ2-4; D gene uncertain. CDR3 size: 16 residues. V was trimmed by 0 bases and J by 0 bases, leaving 9 bases between them. Germline CDR1 SEHNR, CDR2 FQNEAQ (reference sequence). The CDR3 bases are TGTGCCAGCAGCTTAGCTGTTGCGTTAGCCAAAAACATTCAGTACTTC. This encodes CASSLAVALAKNIQYF.

The CDR3 loop reads CAIRTGTSGNDEQFF. As DNA, the CDR3 is TGTGCCATCAGAACCGGGACTAGCGGGAACGATGAGCAGTTCTTC. The chain links TRBV10-3 to TRBJ2-1, with 13 bases identical to TRBD2. Germline CDR1 and CDR2: ENHRY and SYGVKD. The length of the CDR3 is 15 residues. V was clipped by 6 bases and J by 8 bases; unmatched bases: 7.

The gene calls are TRBV7-6 and TRBJ2-7; 10 bases match TRBD1. This CDR3 has 14 amino acids. Germline V CDR1 and CDR2: SGHVS, FNYEAQ. Trimming cost V 4 bases and J 5 bases; bases outside gene matches: 5. CDR3 nucleotide sequence: TGTGCCAGCAGCTGGGGACAGGGGATACACGAGCAGTACTTC. It encodes CASSWGQGIHEQYF.

The genes are TRBV27 and TRBJ2-3; no firm D call. CDR1 is MNHEY and CDR2 is SMNVEV in the germline V gene (reference sequence). The V gene lost 3 bases and the J gene lost 0 bases, with 22 bases spanning the gap. This CDR3 is built from 19 residues. CDR3 sequence reads: CASSFKGLGRLTSTDTQYF. The CDR3, as DNA: TGTGCCAGCAGTTTTAAAGGGCTAGGTAGGCTTACTAGCACAGATACGCAGTATTTT.

In this sample, this clonotype turned up many times. The V gene is TRBV12-3 or TRBV12-4, the J gene TRBJ2-1, with a weak D call TRBD2 (7 bases). V dropped 6 bases and J dropped 7 bases, with 22 bases sitting between them. This CDR3 is 16 amino acids long. Written as DNA, the CDR3 is TGTGCCAGCAGCAACATGGGGGGGCCACCGAATAATGAGCAGTTCTTC. Translation gives CASSNMGGPPNNEQFF.

The chain employs TRBV19 and TRBJ2-7; 13 bases agree with TRBD2. Unmatched junction bases numbered 6, after V lost 8 bases and J lost 5 bases. CDR3 size: 14 residues. CDR1 is LNHDA and CDR2 is SQIVND in the germline V gene (reference sequence). In DNA form, the CDR3 reads TGTGCCAGTGCCACTAGCGGGAGGGCCGACGAGCAGTACTTC. Translation: CASATSGRADEQYF.

This clonotype has more than one count but fewer than ten. V gene TRBV4-3 combines with J gene TRBJ1-1; D gene uncertain. There are 14 residues in the CDR3. CDR1 is LGHNA, CDR2 YSLEER, per germline. With 0 bases removed from V and 1 base from J, the gap between germline ends came to 6 bases. The CDR3 region is CASSQDLGNTEAFF. The CDR3, as DNA: TGCGCCAGCAGCCAAGATCTCGGGAACACTGAAGCTTTCTTT.

This clonotype was counted at least ten times. The chain has TRBV29-1 and TRBJ2-1, with D unclear. The CDR3 has 14 residues. V lost 2 bases to trimming and J lost 5 bases, with 13 bases between them. Germline CDR1 and CDR2: SQVTM and ANQGSEA. CDR3 sequence reads: CSVELVPLDNEQFF. The CDR3 DNA sequence: TGCAGCGTTGAACTAGTGCCCCTCGACAATGAGCAGTTCTTC.

This clonotype was found a few times. J is TRBJ2-2 and V is TRBV6-1; D may match TRBD1 or TRBD2 (6 bases each). The V end lost 8 bases, the J end lost 4 bases, and 20 bases lay between the germline ends. The CDR3 consists of 16 residues. In germline, CDR1 is MNHNS, CDR2 SASEGT. Written as DNA, the CDR3 is TGTGCCAGCGGGGGGCCACAAATACAAATCACCGGGGAGCTGTTTTTT. Translated, it gives CASGGPQIQITGELFF.

This clonotype was observed a few times. CDR3 sequence reads: CSAYRLAGEGTQYF. The CDR3 nucleotides are TGCAGTGCCTATAGACTAGCGGGAGAGGGCACCCAGTACTTC. The rearrangement links TRBV20-1 to TRBJ2-5; 12 nucleotides line up with TRBD2. The germline gives CDR1 DFQATT, CDR2 SNEGSKA (reference sequence). This CDR3 has 14 residues. The V and J ends lost 6 bases and 8 bases, in that order; junction bases with no gene match: 10.

This clonotype came up a few times. The chain links TRBV5-1 to TRBJ2-7; D remains ambiguous. V was trimmed by 1 base and J by 2 bases, leaving 13 bases between them. This CDR3 comprises 15 residues. CDR1 is SGHRS and CDR2 is YFSETQ in the germline V gene. DNA of the CDR3: TGCGCCAGCAGCTTGACCTCCGCCCTCACCTACGAGCAGTACTTC. Translation gives CASSLTSALTYEQYF.

This clonotype was seen a handful of times. CDR3 nucleotide sequence: TGTGCCATATTCCGGGGGCCAGGGGAGCAGTACTTC. Protein sequence: CAIFRGPGEQYF. V and J are TRBV2 and TRBJ2-7; perhaps D is TRBD1 or TRBD2 (6 bases each). Deletions cut 10 bases from V and 7 bases from J, with 17 bases between. The CDR3 contains 12 residues. Germline assignment: CDR1 SNHLY and CDR2 FYNNEI.

There are a few counts of this clonotype. The V and J genes are TRBV4-3 and TRBJ2-2; 7 bases are shared with TRBD2. Germline CDR1 and CDR2: LGHNA and YSLEER. Trimming at V came to 6 bases and at J to 4 bases, leaving 14 bases not matched to a gene. CDR3 length equals 17 residues. CDR3 DNA sequence: TGCGCCAGCAGTCCAAAGCGGGGTGGAGATGGCACCGGGGAGCTGTTTTTT. Protein: CASSPKRGGDGTGELFF.

This clonotype was observed at least ten times. This rearrangement joins TRBV4-2 to TRBJ2-3; D perhaps matches TRBD1 (5 bases). CDR1 LGHNA and CDR2 YNFKEQ come from the germline V gene. This CDR3 comprises 18 residues. Trimming cost V 0 bases and J 2 bases, with 18 bases left between them. CDR3 in amino acids: CASSQDSTGYLDTDTQYF. In DNA, the CDR3 is TGTGCCAGCAGCCAAGATTCCACAGGTTATCTCGACACAGATACGCAGTATTTT.

This clonotype was counted only a few times. The chain is built from TRBV27 and TRBJ1-4, with D tentatively TRBD1 (5 bases). Trimming pared 4 bases from V and 0 bases from J, leaving 12 bases between. This CDR3 has 16 amino acids. Germline V gives CDR1 MNHEY, CDR2 SMNVEV (reference sequence). The CDR3 DNA reads as TGTGCCAGCAGTTCATGGGGGATTGCAACTAATGAAAAACTGTTTTTT. Translation: CASSSWGIATNEKLFF.

This clonotype was observed a handful of times. The chain carries TRBV11-2 and TRBJ2-1; weak D call: TRBD1 (6 bases). Germline V gene lookup returns CDR1 SGHAT and CDR2 FQNNGV. V lost 3 bases, J lost 4 bases, and 13 bases lay in between. CDR3 length equals 15 residues. CDR3 region: CASSFYQGRYNEQFF. CDR3 in DNA: TGTGCCAGCAGCTTTTATCAGGGGAGATACAATGAGCAGTTCTTC.

Notes on this clonotype: The junction differs from germline at one of its ends, possibly a read error. V and J are TRBV7-9 and TRBJ2-7; D ambiguous. Looked up from germline, CDR1 is SEHNR and CDR2 is FQNEAQ (reference sequence). CDR3 size: 13 residues. This CDR3 is CASSLGPSHEQYF. The CDR3 DNA reads TGTGCCAGCAGCTTAGGACCCTCCCACGAGCAGTACTTC.

This clonotype was seen only a few times. The V call is TRBV27, the J call TRBJ1-5, with unresolved D. Germline CDR1 is MNHEY and CDR2 is SMNVEV (reference sequence). The CDR3 consists of 14 residues. The V end lost 1 base, the J end lost 6 bases, and 10 bases lay between the germline ends. This CDR3 is CASSLLGSGQPQHF. CDR3 nucleotides: TGTGCCAGCAGTTTATTAGGGAGCGGTCAGCCCCAGCATTTT.

This clonotype was picked up a small number of times. The genes are TRBV30 and TRBJ2-3; 10 nucleotides agree with TRBD2. Germline assignment: CDR1 GTSNPN and CDR2 SVGIG (reference sequence). The CDR3 runs to 14 residues. V lost 4 bases to trimming and J lost 1 base; unmatched junction nucleotides: 2. CDR3 region: CAWNLAGGTDTQYF. In nucleotides, the CDR3 is TGTGCCTGGAACCTAGCGGGGGGCACAGATACGCAGTATTTT.

There are a few counts of this clonotype. CDR3 sequence: CASNLLGGELFF. The CDR3 bases are TGTGCCAGCAATCTCCTAGGCGGGGAGCTGTTTTTT. The rearrangement uses TRBV25-1 and TRBJ2-2; D not resolved. Germline CDR1 reads MGHDK; CDR2 reads SYGVNS. This CDR3 region has 12 residues. V was cut by 7 bases and J by 7 bases, with 10 bases left in between.

This clonotype was picked up a small number of times. The CDR3 here is CASSPSIHEQYF. CDR3 nucleotide sequence: TGTGCCAGCAGCCCAAGCATTCACGAGCAGTACTTC. The J gene is TRBJ2-7, the V gene TRBV7-9; D is unclear. The CDR3 has 12 amino acids. Between the trimmed V and J ends, which lost 5 bases and 5 bases, there was a span of 10 bases. Germline loops: CDR1 SEHNR, CDR2 FQNEAQ (reference sequence).

This clonotype came up a few times. This chain uses TRBV4-2 with TRBJ1-5; D not certain. The ends were cut back, 0 bases at V and 7 bases at J, with 13 bases in the middle. Germline CDR1 reads LGHNA; CDR2 reads YNFKEQ. The CDR3 covers 15 residues. CDR3 sequence reads: CASSQDSEVGQPQHF. Written as DNA, the CDR3 is TGTGCCAGCAGCCAAGACTCTGAGGTAGGACAGCCCCAGCATTTT.

V and J are TRBV12-3 or TRBV12-4 and TRBJ2-3, with D uncertain. Trimming cost V 2 bases and J 4 bases, with 13 bases left between them. The CDR3 length is 15 residues. The CDR3 DNA reads as TGTGCCAGCAGTTTATTTGACCTCACACCAGATACGCAGTATTTT. Amino acids: CASSLFDLTPDTQYF.

This clonotype was seen a handful of times. The chain employs TRBV20-1 and TRBJ2-1; TRBD2 aligns across 12 bases. The CDR3 length is 15 residues. The germline CDR1 and CDR2 sequences are DFQATT and SNEGSKA (reference sequence). With V trimmed by 6 bases and J by 9 bases, 12 bases remained unmatched. CDR3 amino acids: CSARRTSGILGEQFF. Here the CDR3 DNA reads TGCAGTGCCAGGAGGACTAGCGGGATCTTGGGTGAGCAGTTCTTC.